This T cell receptor beta chain comes out of a study of T cells in Graves' hyperthyroidism and ophthalmopathy. Study-wide results and limits: Separating ophthalmopathy from stable hyperthyroidism was achieved by a 13 V-J model. Model output signaled ophthalmopathy a median about seven months ahead of onset. Blood shared most expanded thyroid clonotypes above 0.001.

For the diagnoses, clinical symptoms, serum thyroxine and TRAb, thyroid ultrasound and orbital computed tomography were used. The source material, RNA transcripts, was used to amplify TCR beta CDR3 regions. HTBI primers were the set used in a first-round RT-PCR of the TCR CDR3. TCRdb independently ran MiXCR on the multiplex PCR reads; one entry per CDR3 protein. This sample carries almost 600,000 distinct CDR3 sequences, 11% to 15% of them seen once, and the ten largest clones take roughly 5.5%. This clonotype was recorded at least ten times. What it recognizes is unknown. Per germline, CDR1 SGHDN and CDR2 FVKESK. This CDR3 has 17 amino acids. The junction had 13 bases not matched to a gene; V was cut back by 4 bases and J by 5 bases.

V and J are TRBV14 and TRBJ2-1, with 8 positions matching TRBD2. The receptor comes from a young woman with Graves' hyperthyroidism that later progressed to Graves' ophthalmopathy. Sequenced: blood. The CDR3 nucleotides read TGTGCCAGCAGCCCCCGAGGGCTAGCGGGCTTGGACAATGAGCAGTTCTTC. This sequence encodes CASSPRGLAGLDNEQFF.